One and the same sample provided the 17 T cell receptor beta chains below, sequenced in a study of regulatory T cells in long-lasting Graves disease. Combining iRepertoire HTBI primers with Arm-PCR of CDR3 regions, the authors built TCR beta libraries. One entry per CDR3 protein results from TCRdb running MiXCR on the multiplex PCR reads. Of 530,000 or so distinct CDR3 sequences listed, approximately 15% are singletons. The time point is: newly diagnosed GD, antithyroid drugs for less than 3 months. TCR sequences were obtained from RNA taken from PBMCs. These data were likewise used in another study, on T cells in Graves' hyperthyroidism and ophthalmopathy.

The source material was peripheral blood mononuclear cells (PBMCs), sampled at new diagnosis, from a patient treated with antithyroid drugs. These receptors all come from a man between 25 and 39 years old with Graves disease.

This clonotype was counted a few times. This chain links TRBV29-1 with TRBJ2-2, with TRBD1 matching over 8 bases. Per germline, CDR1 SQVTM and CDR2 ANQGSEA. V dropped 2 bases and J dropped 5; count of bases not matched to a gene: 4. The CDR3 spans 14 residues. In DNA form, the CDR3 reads TGCAGCGTTGAACGGACAGGGAAAACCGGGGAGCTGTTTTTT. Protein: CSVERTGKTGELFF.

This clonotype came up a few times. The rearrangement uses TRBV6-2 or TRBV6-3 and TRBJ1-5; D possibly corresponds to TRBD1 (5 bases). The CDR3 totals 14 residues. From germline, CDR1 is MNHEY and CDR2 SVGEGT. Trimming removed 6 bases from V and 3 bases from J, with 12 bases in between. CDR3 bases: TGTGCCAGCAGCCGGGGCGTTTTCAATCAGCCCCAGCATTTT. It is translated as CASSRGVFNQPQHF.

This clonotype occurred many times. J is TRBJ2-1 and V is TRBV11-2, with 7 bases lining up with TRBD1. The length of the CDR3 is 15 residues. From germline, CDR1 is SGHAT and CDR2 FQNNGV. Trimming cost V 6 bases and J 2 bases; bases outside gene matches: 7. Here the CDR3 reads CASSYNRGTYNEQFF. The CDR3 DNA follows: TGTGCCAGCAGTTACAACAGGGGCACCTACAATGAGCAGTTCTTC.

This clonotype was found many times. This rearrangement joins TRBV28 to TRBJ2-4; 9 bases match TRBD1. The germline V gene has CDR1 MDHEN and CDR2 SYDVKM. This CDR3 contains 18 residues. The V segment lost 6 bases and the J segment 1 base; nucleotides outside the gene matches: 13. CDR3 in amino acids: CASSHTHTGGAAKNIQYF. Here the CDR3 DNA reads TGTGCCAGCAGCCATACACATACAGGGGGCGCGGCCAAAAACATTCAGTACTTC.

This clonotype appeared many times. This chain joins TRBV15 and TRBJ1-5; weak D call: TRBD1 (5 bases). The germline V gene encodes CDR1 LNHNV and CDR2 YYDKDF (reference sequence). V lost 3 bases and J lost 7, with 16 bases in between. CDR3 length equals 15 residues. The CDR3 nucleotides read TGTGCCACCAGCAGTGAATTCCAGGGACGCCAGCCCCAGCATTTT. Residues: CATSSEFQGRQPQHF.

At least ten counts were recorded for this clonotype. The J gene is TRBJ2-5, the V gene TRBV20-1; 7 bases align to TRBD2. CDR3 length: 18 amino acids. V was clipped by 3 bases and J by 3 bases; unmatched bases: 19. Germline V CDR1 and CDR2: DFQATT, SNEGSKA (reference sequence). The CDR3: CSARGFFPGAGPKETQYF. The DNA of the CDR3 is TGCAGTGCTAGGGGGTTCTTCCCCGGAGCGGGACCCAAAGAGACCCAGTACTTC.

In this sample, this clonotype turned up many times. CDR3 nucleotides: TGTGCTAGTGGTTTGTGGAGTCGCCGTGCAGGCTACGAGCAGTACTTC. Translated, it gives CASGLWSRRAGYEQYF. The chain joins TRBV12-5 to TRBJ2-7; D remains unclear. Trimming took off 2 bases at V and 3 bases at J, with 17 bases between the two ends. Germline-derived CDR1 and CDR2 are LGHNT and FRNRAP. The CDR3 is 16 amino acids.

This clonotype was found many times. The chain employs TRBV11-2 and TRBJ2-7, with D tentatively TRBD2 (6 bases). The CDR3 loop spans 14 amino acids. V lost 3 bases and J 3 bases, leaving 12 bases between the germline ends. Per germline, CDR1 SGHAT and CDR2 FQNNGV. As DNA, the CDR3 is TGTGCCAGCAGCTTGTACGGGAGTATCTACGAGCAGTACTTC. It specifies CASSLYGSIYEQYF. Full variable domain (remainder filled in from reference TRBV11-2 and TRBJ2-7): EAGVAQSPRYKIIEKRQSVAFWCNPISGHATLYWYQQILGQGPKLLIQFQNNGVVDDSQLPKDRFSAERLKGVDSTLKIQPAKLEDSAVYLCASSLYGSIYEQYFGPGTRLTVT.

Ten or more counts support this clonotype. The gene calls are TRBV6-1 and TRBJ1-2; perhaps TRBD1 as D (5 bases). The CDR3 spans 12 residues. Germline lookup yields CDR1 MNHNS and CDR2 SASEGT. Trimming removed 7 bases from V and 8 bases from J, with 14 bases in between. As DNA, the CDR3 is TGTGCCAGCATCGGGGACGGTCTAGGCTACACCTTC. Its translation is CASIGDGLGYTF.

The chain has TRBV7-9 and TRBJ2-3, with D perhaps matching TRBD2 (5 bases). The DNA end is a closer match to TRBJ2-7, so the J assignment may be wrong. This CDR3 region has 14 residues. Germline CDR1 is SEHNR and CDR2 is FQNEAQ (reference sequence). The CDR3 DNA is TGTGCCAGCAGCTCTAATCCGGGAAACTACGAGCAGTACTTC. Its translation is CASSSNPGNYEQYF.

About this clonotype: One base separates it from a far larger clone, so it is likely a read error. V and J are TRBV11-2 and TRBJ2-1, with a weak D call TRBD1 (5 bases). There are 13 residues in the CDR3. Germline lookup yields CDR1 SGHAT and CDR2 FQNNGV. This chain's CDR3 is CARSLDRINEQFF. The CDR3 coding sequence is TGTGCCAGAAGCTTAGACAGAATAAATGAGCAGTTCTTC.

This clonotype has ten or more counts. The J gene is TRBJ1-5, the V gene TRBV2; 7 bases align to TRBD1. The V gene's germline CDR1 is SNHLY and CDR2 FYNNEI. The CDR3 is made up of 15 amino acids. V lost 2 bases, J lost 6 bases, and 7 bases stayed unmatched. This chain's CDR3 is CASSEFEGAGQPQHF. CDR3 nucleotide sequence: TGTGCCAGCAGTGAATTTGAGGGGGCAGGTCAGCCCCAGCATTTT.

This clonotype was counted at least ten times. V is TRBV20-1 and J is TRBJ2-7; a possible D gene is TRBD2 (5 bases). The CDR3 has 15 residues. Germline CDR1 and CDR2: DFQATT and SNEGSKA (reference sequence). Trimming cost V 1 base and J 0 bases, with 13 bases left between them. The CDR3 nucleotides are TGCAGTGCTAGAGCAAAGGCGGGCAGCTCCTACGAGCAGTACTTC. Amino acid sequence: CSARAKAGSSYEQYF.

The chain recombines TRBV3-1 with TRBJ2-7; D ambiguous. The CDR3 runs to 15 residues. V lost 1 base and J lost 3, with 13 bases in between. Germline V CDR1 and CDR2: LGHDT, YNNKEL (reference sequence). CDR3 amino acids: CASSQAAGQNYEQYF. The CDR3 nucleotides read TGTGCCAGCAGCCAAGCCGCCGGCCAGAACTACGAGCAGTACTTC.

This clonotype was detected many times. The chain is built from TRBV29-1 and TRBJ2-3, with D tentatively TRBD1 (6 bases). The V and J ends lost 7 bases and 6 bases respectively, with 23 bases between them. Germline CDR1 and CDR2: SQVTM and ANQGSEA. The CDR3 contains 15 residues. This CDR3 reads CSALDRSQGVDTQYF. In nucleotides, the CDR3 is TGCAGCGCCCTAGACAGGAGTCAAGGGGTGGATACGCAGTATTTT.

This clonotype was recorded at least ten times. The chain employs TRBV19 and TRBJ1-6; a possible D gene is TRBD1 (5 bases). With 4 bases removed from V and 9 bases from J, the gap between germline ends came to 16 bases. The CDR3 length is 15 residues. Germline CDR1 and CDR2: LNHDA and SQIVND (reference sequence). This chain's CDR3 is CASSKGQNLPSPLHF. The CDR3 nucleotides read TGTGCCAGTAGTAAGGGGCAGAATCTACCTTCACCCCTCCACTTT.

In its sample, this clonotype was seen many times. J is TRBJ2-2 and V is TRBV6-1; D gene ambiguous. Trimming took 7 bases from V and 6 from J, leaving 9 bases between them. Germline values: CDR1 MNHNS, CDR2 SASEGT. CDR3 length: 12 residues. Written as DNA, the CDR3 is TGTGCCAGCACCCCGACGTCCGGGGAGCTGTTTTTT. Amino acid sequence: CASTPTSGELFF.